The text below deals with one T cell receptor (beta chain). Antigen: not known. Each CDR3 protein is one row after TCRdb ran MiXCR on the reads. This sample carries approximately 110,000 distinct CDR3 sequences, over 25% of them seen once, and the ten largest clones take roughly 58%. Germline V lookup: CDR1 SGHTS, CDR2 YDEGEE. The CDR3 is 16 amino acids. V was clipped by 1 base and J by 0 bases, with 11 bases between them. This entry comes from a study of T cell repertoires in cytomegalovirus infection. Study at large: As its CMV epitopes, the study selected recently identified HLA-C-restricted and well-studied HLA-B-restricted targets. Through public TCR beta signatures, both CMV infection and matching HLA type were indicated.

Notes on the study in general: CMV-specific TCR beta clonotypes restricted by HLA-C were the ones dominating the ex vivo response. Using cumulative public TCR beta family frequency, the authors identified those who carried CMV together with the relevant HLA.

Sequencing used CD8+ T cells from cultured PBMCs, obtained from culture after CMV antigen stimulation. This rearrangement joins TRBV5-8 to TRBJ2-1; D not resolved. The TCR was taken from a human donor in good health (CMV status not recorded). Some clones in this sample may be carry-over from other donors' samples. In DNA form, the CDR3 reads TGTGCCAGCAGCTTGTTTTCCGGCCGCTCCTACAATGAGCAGTTCTTC. This sequence encodes CASSLFSGRSYNEQFF.